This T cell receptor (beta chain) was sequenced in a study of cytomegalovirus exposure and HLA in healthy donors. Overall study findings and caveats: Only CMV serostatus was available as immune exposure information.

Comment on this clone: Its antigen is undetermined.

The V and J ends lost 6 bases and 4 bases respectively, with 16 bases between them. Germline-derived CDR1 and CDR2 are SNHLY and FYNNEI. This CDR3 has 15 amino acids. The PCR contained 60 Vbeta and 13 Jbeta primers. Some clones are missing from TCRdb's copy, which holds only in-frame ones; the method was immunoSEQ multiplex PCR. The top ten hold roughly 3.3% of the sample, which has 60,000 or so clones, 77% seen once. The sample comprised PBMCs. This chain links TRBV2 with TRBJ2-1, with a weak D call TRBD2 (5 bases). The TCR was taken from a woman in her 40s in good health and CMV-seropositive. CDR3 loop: CASREWKRVYNEQFF. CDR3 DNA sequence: TGTGCCAGCAGGGAATGGAAGAGGGTTTACAATGAGCAGTTCTTC.